This entry lists 11 T cell receptor beta chains sequenced from one sample in a study of tissue T cells after allogeneic stem cell transplantation. Libraries were prepared by immunoSEQ multiplex PCR; TCRdb keeps only in-frame clonotypes and omits some of them. The sample lists more than 20,000 clones, 72% occurring once. What was sequenced was spleen. These receptor sequences come from a female BALB/c mouse in good health. This strain's MHC haplotype is H2-d.

About this clone: Any gene name here is a mouse gene name. The sequence runs out 1 residue before the end of the CDR3; the remainder is reconstructed from the germline J gene. The V and J genes are TRBV13-2 and TRBJ2-4; 12 nucleotides align to TRBD2. Per the germline V gene, CDR1 is NNHNN and CDR2 is SYGAGS (reference sequence). The CDR3 contains 18 residues. The V and J ends lost 0 bases and 0 bases, in that order; junction bases with no gene match: 5. Here the CDR3 reads CASGDAEGLGGSQNTLYF. The part of the CDR3 DNA that was read is TGTGCCAGCGGTGATGCAGAAGGACTGGGGGGGAGTCAAAACACCTTGTAC.

Of note for this clone: All gene names here are mouse names. The CDR3 goes on 1 residue after the read ends, and that part is filled in from the germline J gene. The rearrangement uses TRBV24 and TRBJ2-5, with 9 bases matching TRBD1. Germline CDR1 KGHTA, CDR2 FRNEEI. The CDR3 has 14 residues. The V segment lost 6 bases and the J segment 6 bases; nucleotides outside the gene matches: 7. The CDR3 protein is CASRPDRGEDTQYF. The DNA read from the CDR3 is TGTGCCAGCAGACCGGACAGGGGTGAGGACACCCAGTAC.

In the case of this clone: The genes are named according to mouse. Read data end 1 residue before the CDR3 end; the end is taken from the germline J gene. The chain uses TRBV13-1 and TRBJ2-2, with a weak D call TRBD1 (6 bases). The germline V gene encodes CDR1 NSHNY and CDR2 SYGAGN. The CDR3 contains 14 residues. V dropped 0 bases and J dropped 5 bases, with 8 bases sitting between them. CDR3 loop: CASSDAGTTGQLYF. Incomplete CDR3 DNA: TGTGCCAGCAGTGATGCAGGGACAACCGGGCAGCTCTAC.

Notes on this clone: All gene names here are mouse names. The observed sequence ends 1 residue before the CDR3 terminus, with the missing tail filled in from the germline J gene. The V and J genes are TRBV13-2 and TRBJ2-7; the match to TRBD2 covers 11 bases. The CDR3 is made up of 16 amino acids. CDR1 is NNHNN, CDR2 SYGAGS, per germline (reference sequence). V lost 1 base and J lost 0; bases outside the gene matches: 3. CDR3 DNA, as far as it was read: TGTGCCAGCGGTGATAGGGACTGGGGGAGCTCCTATGAACAGTAC. It encodes CASGDRDWGSSYEQY. In full, the CDR3 reads CASGDRDWGSSYEQYF.

Notes on this clone: The genes and germline here are from mouse. The CDR3 bases that were read are TGTGCCAGCAGCCCCGGGACAGAGGGGGACAACCAGGCTCCGCTT. Residues: CASSPGTEGDNQAPL. The entire CDR3 protein is CASSPGTEGDNQAPLF. The chain has TRBV5 and TRBJ1-5, with 7 nucleotides matching TRBD1. With the read ending 1 residue before the CDR3 end, the germline J gene is used to fill in that end. V dropped 4 bases and J dropped 2; count of bases not matched to a gene: 8. The CDR3 contains 16 residues. Germline V gene data show CDR1 as LGHNA and CDR2 as YNLKQL (reference sequence).

To note about this clone: The gene symbols are mouse symbols. The observed sequence ends 1 residue before the CDR3 terminus, with the missing tail filled in from the germline J gene. The chain employs TRBV19 and TRBJ2-1, with D unresolved. The CDR3 totals 15 residues. V lost 2 bases and J 1 base, leaving 10 bases between the germline ends. The germline gives CDR1 FNHDT, CDR2 SITEND (reference sequence). CDR3 DNA (partial): TGTGCCAGCAGTATTCGCAAAATGAACTATGCTGAGCAGTTC. It specifies CASSIRKMNYAEQF. Given in full, the CDR3 is CASSIRKMNYAEQFF.

Concerning this clone: The genes and germline here are from mouse. The read terminates 1 residue ahead of where the CDR3 ends, so the germline J gene completes it. This chain uses TRBV13-2 with TRBJ2-1; D is unclear. CDR3 length: 15 amino acids. V was cut by 0 bases and J by 1 base, with 8 bases left in between. Germline V gives CDR1 NNHNN, CDR2 SYGAGS (reference sequence). The chain's CDR3 is CASGDATENYAEQFF. The CDR3 bases that were read are TGTGCCAGCGGTGATGCTACAGAGAACTATGCTGAGCAGTTC.

With regard to this clone: Mouse names are used for the genes. The sequence runs out 1 residue before the end of the CDR3; the remainder is reconstructed from the germline J gene. The genes are TRBV4 and TRBJ2-7, with 9 bases lining up with TRBD2. V trimming: 6 bases; J trimming: 5 bases; junction bases outside the gene matches: 5. Looked up from germline, CDR1 is LGHDT and CDR2 is YNNKQL (reference sequence). This CDR3 comprises 13 residues. Partial CDR3 DNA: TGTGCCAGCAGACACTGGGGGGCGGATGAACAGTAC. Protein: CASRHWGADEQY. The whole CDR3 sequence reads CASRHWGADEQYF.

The sample holds a few counts of this clone. Gene names refer to mouse genes. Read sequence stops 1 residue before the CDR3 end, and the germline J gene provides the missing end. The chain combines TRBV3 with TRBJ2-1; 8 bases are a match to TRBD1. CDR1 and CDR2 (germline): SNHLY, FYNGKV (reference sequence). Trimming at V came to 4 bases and at J to 0 bases, leaving 2 bases not matched to a gene. CDR3 size: 15 residues. CDR3 sequence reads: CASSYGTGNYAEQFF. The CDR3 bases that were read are TGTGCCAGCAGCTACGGGACAGGTAACTATGCTGAGCAGTTC.

Note on this clone: Gene names and germline match the mouse. Read coverage stops 1 residue before the CDR3 terminus; the germline J gene supplies the remainder. V is TRBV4 and J is TRBJ2-7; 10 bases are a match to TRBD2. CDR3 length equals 15 residues. Germline values: CDR1 LGHDT, CDR2 YNNKQL (reference sequence). The trim removed 4 bases at V and 3 bases at J, leaving 6 bases unmatched. The sequenced CDR3 bases are TGTGCCAGCAGCTCGACTGGGGGGAAGATCTATGAACAGTAC. This sequence encodes CASSSTGGKIYEQY. The full CDR3 sequence reads CASSSTGGKIYEQYF.

As concerns this clone: Mouse gene names apply. The read halts 1 residue ahead of the CDR3 end, with the missing end drawn from the germline J gene. The chain joins TRBV20 to TRBJ2-3; a possible D gene is TRBD2 (6 bases). Looked up from germline, CDR1 is GFQATS and CDR2 is STVNSAI. The CDR3 loop spans 14 amino acids. The V and J ends lost 2 bases and 0 bases respectively, with 9 bases between them. Partial CDR3 DNA: TGTGGTGCTAGGTGGGGGAGTAGTGCAGAAACGCTGTAT. This sequence encodes CGARWGSSAETLY. The complete CDR3 sequence is CGARWGSSAETLYF.